The clone carrying this TCR beta chain was counted at least ten times. Per the authors' pipeline: Amplification of reference gene primers provided the estimated nucleated cell counts. Data came from immunoSEQ multiplex PCR; TCRdb stores just in-frame clones and leaves some out. D and trimming come from the DNA, and the V and J calls and clone size come from that table. The table lists about 270,000 clones, around 88% of them singletons. The entry originates in a study of blood T cell repertoires in COVID-19. Across the whole study: PBMCs, B-cell-depleted T cells, or T cells provided the cDNA or gDNA that made up the material.

Sequencing input: PBMCs or T cells enriched from blood (not recorded which). This receptor was obtained from a middle-aged woman with acute COVID-19.

The DNA of the CDR3 is TGTGCCAGCAGCCAGGGGACAGCCCCTTTGAACACTGAAGCTTTCTTT. This codes for CASSQGTAPLNTEAFF. The chain links TRBV7-9 to TRBJ1-1, with 7 bases that match TRBD1. J lost 0 bases, V lost 5 bases, and 9 bases had no gene match. CDR1 is SEHNR, CDR2 FQNEAQ, per germline (reference sequence). The CDR3 contains 16 residues. The variable domain in full, with the rest retrieved from reference TRBV7-9 and TRBJ1-1, is DTGVSQNPRHKITKRGQNVTFRCDPISEHNRLYWYRQTLGQGPEFLTYFQNEAQLEKSRLLSDRFSAERPKGSFSTLEIQRTEQGDSAMYLCASSQGTAPLNTEAFFGQGTRLTVV.